The entry below gives a single T cell receptor beta chain sequence along with its context. The sample belongs to a study of technical replicates of blood from a handful of donors. Clones were read by immunoSEQ multiplex PCR, and TCRdb kept only the in-frame ones, dropping some. Altogether under 90,000 clones are present, about 93% being singletons, with the ten largest covering approximately 0.24%. The sample consisted of T cells isolated from PBMCs. This clonotype originated in a human donor in good health.

The DNA for the CDR3 is TGCAGCGTGTTAGAGGGGGCGAGGTCTGGAAACACCATATATTTT. Translated, it gives CSVLEGARSGNTIYF. The chain couples TRBV29-1 to TRBJ1-3; 7 bases map to TRBD1. Germline CDR1 SQVTM, CDR2 ANQGSEA. The CDR3 sequence is 15 residues long. Germline trimming cut 6 bases from V and 1 base from J; bases unmatched to any gene: 9.